This T cell receptor beta chain was captured in a study of shared clonotypes between healthy human individuals. Study conclusions and caveats: The sharing of 4.5% to 5% of naive CD4 clonotypes was seen across a few donors.

J lost 7 bases, V lost 3 bases, and 9 bases had no gene match. CDR1 and CDR2 from the germline V gene are SGHRS and YFSETQ. This CDR3 is built from 17 residues. Details on this clone: The antigen is undetermined.

The authors ran the assay at deep level. Profiling relied on immunoSEQ multiplex PCR, and the TCRdb table lists in-frame clones only, not all of them. The sample consists of some 2,500,000 clones, 93% of them appearing once. The sample was naive CD4+ T cells from PBMCs. The subset was: CD45RA+ positively selected. The TCR sequence derives from a man between 18 and 35 years old in good health. Some clones in this sample may be carry-over from other donors' samples. The chain employs TRBV5-1 and TRBJ2-2; 13 nucleotides agree with TRBD2. The CDR3 DNA follows: TGCGCCAGCAGCTCACAAGGGACTAGCGGGACTGGCGGGGAGCTGTTTTTT. Translated, it gives CASSSQGTSGTGGELFF.